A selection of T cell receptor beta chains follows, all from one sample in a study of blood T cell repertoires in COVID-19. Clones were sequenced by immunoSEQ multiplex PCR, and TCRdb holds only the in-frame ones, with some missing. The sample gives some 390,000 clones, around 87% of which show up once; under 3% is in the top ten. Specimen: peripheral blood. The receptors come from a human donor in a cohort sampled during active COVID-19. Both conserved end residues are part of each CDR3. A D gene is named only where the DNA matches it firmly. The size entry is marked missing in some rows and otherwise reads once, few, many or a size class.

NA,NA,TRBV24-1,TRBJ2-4,CATSDSRGQYF,TGTGCCACCAGTGATTCAAGGGGACAGTACTTC
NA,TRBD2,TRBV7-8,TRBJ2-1,CASSLERTDSGSSYNEQFF,TGTGCCAGCAGCTTAGAGCGGACCGATAGCGGGAGCTCCTACAATGAGCAGTTCTTC
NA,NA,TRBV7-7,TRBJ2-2,CASSLRVNTGELFF,TGTGCCAGCAGCTTGAGAGTAAACACCGGGGAGCTGTTTTTT
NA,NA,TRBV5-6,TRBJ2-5,CASSLGLTDGGETQYF,TGTGCCAGCAGCTTAGGATTGACCGACGGGGGAGAGACCCAGTACTTC
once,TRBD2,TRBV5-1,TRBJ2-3,CASSFSVGGGARLTDTQYF,TGCGCCAGCAGCTTCTCCGTGGGCGGGGGGGCGAGGTTAACAGATACGCAGTATTTT
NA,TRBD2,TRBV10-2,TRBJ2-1,CASSDATSGNEQFF,TGCGCCAGCAGTGACGCTACTAGCGGCAATGAGCAGTTCTTC
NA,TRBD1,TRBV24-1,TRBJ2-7,CATSDRGQGRSYEQYF,TGTGCCACCAGTGATCGGGGACAGGGACGATCCTACGAGCAGTACTTC
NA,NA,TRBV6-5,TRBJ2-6,CASSRLETGANVLTF,TGTGCCAGCAGCCGACTGGAGACTGGGGCCAACGTCCTGACTTTC
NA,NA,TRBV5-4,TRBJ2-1,CASSSSPGLGAYNEQFF,TGTGCCAGCAGCTCTTCTCCGGGCCTCGGGGCCTACAATGAGCAGTTCTTC
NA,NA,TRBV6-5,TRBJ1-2,CASSYSSGGSNYGYTF,TGTGCCAGCAGTTACTCCTCGGGAGGGTCTAACTATGGCTACACCTTC
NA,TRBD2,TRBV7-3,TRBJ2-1,CASSPSGREQFF,TGTGCCAGCAGCCCCAGCGGGAGGGAGCAGTTCTTC
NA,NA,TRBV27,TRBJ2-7,CASSLPSSSEQYF,TGTGCCAGCAGTTTACCCTCGTCTAGCGAGCAGTACTTC
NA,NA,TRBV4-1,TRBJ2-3,CASSQQGLADTQYF,TGCGCCAGCAGCCAGCAGGGTCTTGCAGATACGCAGTATTTT
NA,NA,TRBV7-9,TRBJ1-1,CASSSQGDTEAFF,TGTGCCAGCAGTTCCCAAGGGGACACTGAAGCTTTCTTT
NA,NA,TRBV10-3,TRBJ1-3,CAIRGPSGAPGNTIYF,TGTGCCATCAGGGGCCCCTCAGGTGCCCCTGGAAACACCATATATTTT
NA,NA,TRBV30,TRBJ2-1,CAWTPGPAAAYNEQFF,TGTGCCTGGACCCCCGGTCCGGCTGCGGCCTACAATGAGCAGTTCTTC
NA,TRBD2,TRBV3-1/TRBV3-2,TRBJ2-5,CASSQELLAGDEETQYF,TGTGCCAGCAGCCAAGAACTCCTAGCGGGGGACGAAGAGACCCAGTACTTC
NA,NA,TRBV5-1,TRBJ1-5,CAPPGSWGNQPQHF,TGCGCCCCCCCTGGGAGTTGGGGCAATCAGCCCCAGCATTTT
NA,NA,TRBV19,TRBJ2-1,CASSMSSFNEQFF,TGTGCCAGTAGTATGTCCAGTTTCAATGAGCAGTTCTTC
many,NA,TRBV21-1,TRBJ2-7,CASSRTEAGGPVGSYEQYF,TGTGCCAGCAGCAGAACCGAGGCGGGAGGGCCTGTGGGATCCTACGAGCAGTACTTC
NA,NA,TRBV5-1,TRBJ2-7,CASSLDYYSYEQYF,TGCGCCAGCAGCTTGGATTACTACTCCTACGAGCAGTACTTC
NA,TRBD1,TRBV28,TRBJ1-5,CASSFWSGTASNQPQHF,TGTGCCAGCAGTTTTTGGTCGGGGACAGCTAGCAATCAGCCCCAGCATTTT
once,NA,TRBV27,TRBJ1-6,CASSRFSSASYNSPLHF,TGTGCCAGCAGCCGTTTCTCTTCGGCTAGTTATAATTCACCCCTCCACTTT
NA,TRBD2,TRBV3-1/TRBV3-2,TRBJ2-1,CASSQAGTSGRLANEQFF,TGTGCCAGCAGCCAAGCCGGGACTAGCGGGAGATTGGCCAATGAGCAGTTCTTC
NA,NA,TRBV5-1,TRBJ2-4,CASSSVKGNIQYF,TGCGCCAGCAGCTCGGTTAAGGGGAACATTCAGTACTTC
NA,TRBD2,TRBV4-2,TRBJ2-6,CASSQSGGSGANVLTF,TGTGCCAGCAGCCAAAGCGGGGGCTCTGGGGCCAACGTCCTGACTTTC
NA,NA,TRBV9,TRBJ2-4,CASSVARVLAKNIQYF,TGTGCCAGCAGCGTTGCCAGGGTTCTAGCCAAAAACATTCAGTACTTC
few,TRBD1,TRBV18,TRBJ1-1,CASSTGGKSGEAFF,TGTGCCAGCTCCACAGGGGGCAAGTCCGGAGAAGCTTTCTTT
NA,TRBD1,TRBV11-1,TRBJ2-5,CASSSAGTGGKTQYF,TGTGCCAGCAGCTCAGCAGGGACAGGGGGAAAGACCCAGTACTTC
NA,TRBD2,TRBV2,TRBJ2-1,CASRGLAGRNEQFF,TGTGCCAGCAGAGGACTAGCGGGAAGGAATGAGCAGTTCTTC
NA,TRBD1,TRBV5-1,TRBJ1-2,CASSDRVGYGYTF,TGCGCCAGCAGCGACAGGGTGGGCTATGGCTACACCTTC
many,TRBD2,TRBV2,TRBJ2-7,CASSTGTSSFHEQYF,TGTGCCAGCAGTACCGGGACTAGTTCATTTCACGAGCAGTACTTC
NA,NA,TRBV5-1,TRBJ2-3,CASSLERAVDTQYF,TGCGCCAGCAGCCTAGAGCGGGCAGTAGATACGCAGTATTTT
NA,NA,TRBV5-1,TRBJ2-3,CASSKGAQTGTDTQYF,TGCGCCAGCAGTAAGGGAGCTCAAACAGGGACAGATACGCAGTATTTT
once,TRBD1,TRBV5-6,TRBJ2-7,CASSQTGGYEQYF,TGTGCCAGCAGCCAGACAGGGGGCTACGAGCAGTACTTC
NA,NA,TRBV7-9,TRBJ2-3,CASSGTATSHSTDTQYF,TGTGCCAGCAGCGGAACCGCGACTAGTCATAGCACAGATACGCAGTATTTT
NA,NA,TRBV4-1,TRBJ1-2,CASSQVGSRVDINYGYTF,TGCGCCAGCAGCCAAGTAGGCAGCAGGGTCGATATTAACTATGGCTACACCTTC